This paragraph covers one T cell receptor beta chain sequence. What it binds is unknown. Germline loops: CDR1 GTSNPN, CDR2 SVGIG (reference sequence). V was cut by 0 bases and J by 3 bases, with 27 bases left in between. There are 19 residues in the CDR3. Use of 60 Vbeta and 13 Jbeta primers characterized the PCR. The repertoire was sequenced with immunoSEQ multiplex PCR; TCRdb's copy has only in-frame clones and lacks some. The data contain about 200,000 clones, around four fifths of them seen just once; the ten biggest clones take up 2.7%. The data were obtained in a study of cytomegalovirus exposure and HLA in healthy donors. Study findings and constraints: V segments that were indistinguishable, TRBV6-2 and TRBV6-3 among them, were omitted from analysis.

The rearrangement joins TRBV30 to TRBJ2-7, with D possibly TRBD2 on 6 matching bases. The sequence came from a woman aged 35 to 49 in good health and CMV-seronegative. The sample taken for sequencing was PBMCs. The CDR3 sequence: CAWSVRTGLRASSIYEQYF. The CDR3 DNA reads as TGTGCCTGGAGTGTACGAACGGGACTGAGGGCTAGCTCAATCTACGAGCAGTACTTC.